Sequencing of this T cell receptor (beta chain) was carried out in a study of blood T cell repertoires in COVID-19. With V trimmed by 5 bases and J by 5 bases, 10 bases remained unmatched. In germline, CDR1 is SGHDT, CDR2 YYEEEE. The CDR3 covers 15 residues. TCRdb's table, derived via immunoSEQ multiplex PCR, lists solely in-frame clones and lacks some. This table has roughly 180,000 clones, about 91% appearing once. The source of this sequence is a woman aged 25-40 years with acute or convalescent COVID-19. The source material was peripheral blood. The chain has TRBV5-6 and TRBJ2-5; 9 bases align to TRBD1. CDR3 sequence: CASRVTGTGSETQYF. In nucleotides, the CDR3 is TGTGCCAGCAGAGTTACCGGGACAGGGTCGGAGACCCAGTACTTC.